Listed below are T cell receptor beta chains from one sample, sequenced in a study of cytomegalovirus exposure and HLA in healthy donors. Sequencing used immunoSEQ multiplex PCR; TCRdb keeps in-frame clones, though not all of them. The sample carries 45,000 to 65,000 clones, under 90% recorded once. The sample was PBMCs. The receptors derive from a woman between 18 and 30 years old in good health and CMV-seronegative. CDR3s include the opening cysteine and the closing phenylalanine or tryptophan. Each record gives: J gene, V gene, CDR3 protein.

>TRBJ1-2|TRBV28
CASTRSGFNYGYTF
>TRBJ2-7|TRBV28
CASSFFQDSTYEQYF
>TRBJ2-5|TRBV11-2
CASSSRTGGGQETQYF
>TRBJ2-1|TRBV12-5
CASAFSGRLGYEQFF
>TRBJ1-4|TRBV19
CASSTSQGFENEKLFF
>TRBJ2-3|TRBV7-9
CASSSSYRGGPGDTQYF
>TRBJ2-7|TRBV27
CASSPSGHGEQYF
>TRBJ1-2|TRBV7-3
CASSLGQGKGYTF
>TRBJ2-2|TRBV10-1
CASSDQNTGELFF
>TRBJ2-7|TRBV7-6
CASSSGTRVVDEQYF
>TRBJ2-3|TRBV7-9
CASSLGSGSTDTQYF
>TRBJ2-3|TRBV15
CATSRDSGRVRTDTQYF
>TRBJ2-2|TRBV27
CASSGPGGTGELFF
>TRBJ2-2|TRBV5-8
CAITLRGLAGVGTGELFF
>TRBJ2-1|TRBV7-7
CASSLGVAGRGDEQFF
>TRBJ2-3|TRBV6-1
CASSDRGKEYTDTQYF
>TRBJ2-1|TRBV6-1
CASSEGTGGYNEQFF
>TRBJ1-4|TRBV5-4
CASSIGQYNEKLFF
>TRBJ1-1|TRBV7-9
CSSSSWTGTNTEAFF
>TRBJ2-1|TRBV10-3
CAITGTSGRVDEQFF
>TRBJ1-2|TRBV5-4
CASSLGGDNTF